The source of this T cell receptor beta chain is a study of T cells in Graves' hyperthyroidism and ophthalmopathy. General observations from the study: By a 13 V-J model, ophthalmopathy was set apart from stable hyperthyroidism.

Uncontrolled infection, other autoimmune disease, pregnancy and lactation each barred patients from inclusion. Using approximately 10 ml of fresh peripheral blood, PBMCs were prepared. Amplification yielded TCR beta CDR3 regions, with RNA transcripts as the source. The HTBI primer set served for first-round RT-PCR of the TCR CDR3. TCRdb itself ran the multiplex PCR reads through MiXCR, one entry per CDR3 protein. The table shows about 410,000 distinct CDR3 sequences, with 14% occurring only once. This CDR3 comprises 14 residues. V lost 1 base, J lost 4 bases, and 1 base stayed unmatched. Germline V CDR1 and CDR2: DFQATT, SNEGSKA (reference sequence). This clonotype was observed many times. The antigen is not known.

The sample was blood. The genes are TRBV20-1 and TRBJ2-3; 11 bases fit TRBD1. This receptor was taken from a woman under 40 with Graves' ophthalmopathy. DNA for the CDR3: TGCAGTGCTAGAGGGACAGGGGGCGCAGATACGCAGTATTTT. The encoded protein is CSARGTGGADTQYF.